A selection of T cell receptor beta chains follows, all from one sample in a study of CD8 T cells in ankylosing spondylitis. TCRdb redid the calling of the 5' RACE reads with MiXCR, one entry per CDR3 protein. In the table there are 150,000 to 200,000 distinct CDR3 sequences, roughly 18% of which are singletons. Sequenced input: blood, either unsorted or a sorted T cell fraction (not recorded which). The receptors come from a male donor aged 10-30 years with ankylosing spondylitis or in good health (not recorded which). CDR3s include the opening cysteine and the closing phenylalanine or tryptophan. A D gene is named only where the DNA matches it firmly. Expanded clones are given a class, and other clones once, few, many or no size at all.

CDR3aa | CDR3nt | abundance | v_gene | d_gene | j_gene
CASSRTANQETQYF | TGTGCCAGCAGCCGGACGGCCAACCAAGAGACCCAGTACTTC | many | TRBV7-9 | - | TRBJ2-5
CAIGRSGAETQYF | TGTGCCATCGGACGATCAGGGGCAGAGACCCAGTACTTC | many | TRBV10-3 | - | TRBJ2-5
CASSLRTGVLNTEAFF | TGCGCCAGCAGCTTAAGGACAGGGGTCCTGAACACTGAAGCTTTCTTT | many | TRBV5-1 | TRBD1 | TRBJ1-1
CASSQGLLWYF | TGTGCCAGCAGTCAGGGTCTCCTCTGGTACTTC | - | TRBV6-2/TRBV6-3 | - | TRBJ2-4
CSVAGQGWVAEAFF | TGCAGCGTTGCGGGACAGGGGTGGGTTGCTGAAGCTTTCTTT | - | TRBV29-1 | TRBD1 | TRBJ1-1
CASSPAGQGIYTDTQYF | TGTGCCAGCAGTCCCGCGGGACAGGGGATCTACACAGATACGCAGTATTTT | few | TRBV6-6 | TRBD1 | TRBJ2-3
CASSFSLGLAQNIQYF | TGCGCCAGCAGCTTTTCTCTGGGACTAGCGCAAAACATTCAGTACTTC | - | TRBV5-1 | TRBD2 | TRBJ2-4
CASSLELAGETQYF | TGTGCCAGCAGCTTAGAACTAGCGGGAGAGACCCAGTACTTC | - | TRBV7-8 | TRBD2 | TRBJ2-5
CASKTRAGTLQETQYF | TGTGCCAGCAAAACTAGAGCCGGGACATTACAAGAGACCCAGTACTTC | few | TRBV2 | - | TRBJ2-5
CASSQTSGNSYNEQFF | TGTGCCAGCAGTCAGACTAGCGGGAACTCCTACAATGAGCAGTTCTTC | many | TRBV11-2 | TRBD2 | TRBJ2-1
CASSPGPPISYEQYF | TGTGCCAGCAGCCCCGGGCCCCCGATCTCCTACGAGCAGTACTTC | many | TRBV12-3/TRBV12-4 | - | TRBJ2-7
CSAHRDEQFF | TGCAGTGCTCATCGCGATGAGCAGTTCTTC | many | TRBV20-1 | - | TRBJ2-1
CASSYRLEHEQYF | TGTGCCAGCAGCTACCGACTGGAACACGAGCAGTACTTC | once | TRBV7-9 | - | TRBJ2-7
CSARGHEASGTTDAFF | TGCAGTGCTAGAGGGCATGAGGCTAGCGGGACGACGGACGCGTTCTTC | - | TRBV20-1 | TRBD2 | TRBJ2-1
CSARNSGRGSTDTQYF | TGCAGTGCTAGAAATAGCGGGAGGGGTAGCACAGATACGCAGTATTTT | many | TRBV20-1 | TRBD2 | TRBJ2-3
CASGFYEQFF | TGTGCTAGTGGTTTTTACGAGCAGTTCTTC | many | TRBV12-5 | - | TRBJ2-1
CASSEGGYNEQFF | TGCGCCAGCAGTGAAGGTGGCTACAATGAGCAGTTCTTC | few | TRBV10-1 | - | TRBJ2-1
CSARTSVDRPEKLFF | TGCAGTGCTAGGACATCGGTCGACCGACCAGAAAAACTGTTTTTT | many | TRBV20-1 | - | TRBJ1-4
CASKGLAENIQYF | TGTGCCAGCAAGGGACTAGCGGAAAACATTCAGTACTTC | many | TRBV7-2 | TRBD2 | TRBJ2-4
CAISDAGLASETQYF | TGTGCCATCAGTGACGCGGGACTAGCGTCGGAGACCCAGTACTTC | many | TRBV10-3 | TRBD2 | TRBJ2-5
CASSSRGDIQYF | TGTGCCAGCAGCTCGAGGGGGGACATTCAGTACTTC | - | TRBV7-6 | - | TRBJ2-4
CSVVLWVGGKTGELFF | TGCAGCGTTGTTTTATGGGTCGGAGGGAAAACCGGGGAGCTGTTTTTT | many | TRBV29-1 | - | TRBJ2-2
CASSNTGANLNTGELFF | TGTGCCAGCAGCAACACAGGGGCCAACCTGAACACCGGGGAGCTGTTTTTT | - | TRBV7-6 | TRBD1 | TRBJ2-2
CSAKLAGVETQYF | TGCAGTGCAAAGCTAGCGGGAGTAGAGACCCAGTACTTC | few | TRBV20-1 | TRBD2 | TRBJ2-5
CATRGGVGANVLTF | TGTGCCACCAGGGGGGGGGTTGGGGCCAACGTCCTGACTTTC | many | TRBV15 | TRBD2 | TRBJ2-6
CASSLYRGLAIIVSDNEQFF | TGTGCCAGCAGTTTATACCGTGGACTAGCGATTATAGTCTCCGACAATGAGCAGTTCTTC | many | TRBV12-3/TRBV12-4 | TRBD2 | TRBJ2-1
CSGLLLSYNEQFF | TGCAGCGGACTCCTACTCTCCTACAATGAGCAGTTCTTC | - | TRBV29-1 | - | TRBJ2-1
CASSLVLGLAASYEQYF | TGTGCCAGCAGTTTGGTCCTCGGGCTGGCCGCCTCCTACGAGCAGTACTTC | - | TRBV28 | - | TRBJ2-7
CAISRQDPGETQYF | TGTGCCATCAGTCGACAGGACCCGGGGGAGACCCAGTACTTC | many | TRBV10-3 | - | TRBJ2-5
CASSQDPPLHF | TGTGCCAGCAGCCAAGATCCACCCCTCCACTTT | many | TRBV14 | - | TRBJ1-6
CASSQPDRERNIQYF | TGTGCCAGCAGCCAGCCCGACAGGGAGCGAAACATTCAGTACTTC | - | TRBV7-6 | TRBD1 | TRBJ2-4
CASSLPTGNSYEQYF | TGCGCCAGCAGCTTGCCCACAGGCAACTCCTACGAGCAGTACTTC | many | TRBV5-1 | - | TRBJ2-7
CASSLGALAGGNEQFF | TGTGCCAGCAGCTTAGGTGCGCTAGCGGGAGGAAATGAGCAGTTCTTC | - | TRBV7-6 | TRBD2 | TRBJ2-1
CASSPRTSGRNEQYF | TGTGCCAGCAGTCCCCGGACTAGCGGGAGGAACGAGCAGTACTTC | many | TRBV28 | TRBD2 | TRBJ2-7
CSAYRVGELFF | TGCAGTGCCTACAGGGTCGGGGAGCTGTTTTTT | few | TRBV20-1 | - | TRBJ2-2
CASSPPRSSGKVHEQFF | TGTGCCAGCAGCCCGCCTAGGTCTAGCGGGAAGGTCCATGAGCAGTTCTTC | many | TRBV3-1 | TRBD2 | TRBJ2-1
CSARLAGGTETQYF | TGCAGTGCTCGCCTAGCGGGAGGTACCGAGACCCAGTACTTC | many | TRBV20-1 | TRBD2 | TRBJ2-5
CASSSRPVLRSGANVLTF | TGCGCCAGCAGCTCGCGACCAGTTCTCCGCTCTGGGGCCAACGTCCTGACTTTC | many | TRBV5-1 | - | TRBJ2-6
CATRGSSYNEQFF | TGTGCCACTCGCGGGAGCTCCTACAATGAGCAGTTCTTC | many | TRBV12-3/TRBV12-4 | TRBD2 | TRBJ2-1
CASSDAYNEQFF | TGCGCCAGCAGTGACGCCTACAATGAGCAGTTCTTC | many | TRBV10-1 | - | TRBJ2-1
CASSIGDRETQYF | TGTGCCAGTAGTATAGGAGATAGGGAGACCCAGTACTTC | many | TRBV19 | - | TRBJ2-5